This T cell receptor (beta chain) emerged from a study of blood T cell repertoires in COVID-19 (dated by TCRdb to 2019 to 2021). Concerning the study at large: Samples covering the acute and convalescent phases of COVID-19 were provided by collaborators in the United States, Italy and Spain. The prospective study material was composed of cDNA or gDNA derived from T cells, B-cell-depleted T cells, or PBMCs. The dataset comprised deeply sampled blood TCRbeta repertoires from subjects exposed to, actively infected with, or recovered from COVID-19. A freely available public database, intended as a resource for researchers studying the immune response to SARS-CoV-2, is where the repertoires were released. Samples were obtained from the ongoing ImmuneRACE study (first 160 participants) and from 1,000 to 1,500 subjects provided by 6 global collaborators. Sample metadata almost always included a de-identified subject ID, COVID-19 status, age in years and sex. Where HLA class I and class II types were available, the types were taken from metadata supplied by the sample provider, not from assay-based typing.

Collaborating institutions collected whole blood in K2EDTA tubes following their own protocols. Collaborator samples were shipped for TCRbeta analysis as frozen whole blood, isolated PBMCs, or DNA extracted from either sample type. Points the paper makes about the study in general: Clinical and demographic metadata were provided uncurated, with the amount varying by source and participant.

This clone is assessed as medium-sized (0.01 to 0.1%). There is no known antigen for this receptor. Nothing much larger sits one base from this clone, and base qualities are not available. TCRbeta CDR3 regions were amplified from genomic DNA using the immunoSEQ Assay, a bias-controlled multiplex PCR. Under the source paper's analysis protocol: Nucleated cell counts per sample were estimated from amplification of reference gene primers within the assay. To quantify the absolute abundance of each unique TCRbeta CDR3 rearrangement, sequence reads were collapsed and filtered. For each sample, productive Simpson clonality was calculated as the square root of Simpson's diversity index over productive rearrangements. TCRdb stores this immuneACCESS table with in-frame sequences only. Part of the clones is absent; in the studies checked, under half of the shortfall reflects unresolved V genes, and no reason is known for the rest. Clone size and V and J calls were adopted from that table, with D and trimming inferred from the DNA. This sample has 45,000 to 55,000 clones in its table, and about 86% of those were observed once. The ten largest clonotypes hold approximately 12% of the sample.

Relative to germline, V is 4 bases shorter and J is 4 bases shorter, with 10 bases between their ends. CDR1 LNHDA and CDR2 SQIVND are derived from the germline V gene (reference sequence). The CDR3 spans 13 residues, from the cysteine through the phenylalanine. Just the 39-base CDR3 DNA is kept, in frame starting at base 1. This chain joins TRBV19 to TRBJ1-2; the D region possibly corresponds to TRBD1 (5 bases align). The sequence came from a man in his 70s with active COVID-19. Sequenced material: peripheral blood. DNA sequence: TGTGCCAGTAGTAAGGGGAATGCCTATGGCTACACCTTC. The resulting protein is CASSKGNAYGYTF.